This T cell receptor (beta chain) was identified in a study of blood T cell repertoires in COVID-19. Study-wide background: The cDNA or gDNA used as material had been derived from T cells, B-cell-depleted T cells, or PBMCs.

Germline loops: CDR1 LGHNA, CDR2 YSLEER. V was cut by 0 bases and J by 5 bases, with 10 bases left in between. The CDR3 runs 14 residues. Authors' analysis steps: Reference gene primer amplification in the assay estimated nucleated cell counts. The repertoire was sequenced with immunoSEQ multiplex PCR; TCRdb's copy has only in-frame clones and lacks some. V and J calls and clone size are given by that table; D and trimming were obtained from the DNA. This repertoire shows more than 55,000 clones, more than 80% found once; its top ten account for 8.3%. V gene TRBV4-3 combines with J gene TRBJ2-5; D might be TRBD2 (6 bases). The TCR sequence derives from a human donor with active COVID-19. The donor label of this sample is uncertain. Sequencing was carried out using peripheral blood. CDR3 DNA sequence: TGCGCCAGCAGCCAAGATGAAGGAGGGGAGACCCAGTACTTC. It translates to CASSQDEGGETQYF.